The 28 T cell receptor beta chains presented below share a single source sample, sequenced in a study of a mutant IDH1 vaccine in newly diagnosed glioma. As to time point: week 35, safety follow-up. One vaccine dose held 300 ug of mutant IDH1 20-mer peptide and came with topical imiquimod. Sequencing used immunoSEQ multiplex PCR; TCRdb keeps in-frame clones, though not all of them. The data contain tens of thousands of clones, roughly 68% of them singletons. Their specific antigens are unknown. This specimen consisted of PBMCs, obtained from a glioma patient whose treatment included an IDH1 peptide vaccine. The receptors were gathered from a man aged 50 or older with glioma.

The J gene is TRBJ2-7, the V gene TRBV5-6, with no clear D. The V end lost 0 bases, the J end lost 5 bases, and 15 bases lay between the germline ends. The length of the CDR3 is 15 residues. Germline loops: CDR1 SGHDT, CDR2 YYEEEE. The CDR3 here is CASSLVRAHPNEQYF. CDR3 bases: TGTGCCAGCAGCTTGGTAAGAGCCCATCCCAACGAGCAGTACTTC.

The V gene is TRBV30, the J gene TRBJ2-5; no definite D call. The CDR3 has 13 amino acids. Germline assignment: CDR1 GTSNPN and CDR2 SVGIG (reference sequence). V lost 0 bases, J lost 4 bases, and 9 bases lay in between. The CDR3 bases are TGTGCCTGGAGTGTTAGGATGGGAGAGACCCAGTACTTC. This sequence encodes CAWSVRMGETQYF.

The V and J genes are TRBV5-1 and TRBJ2-7, with 9 nucleotides matching TRBD1. V lost 2 bases and J lost 3; bases outside the gene matches: 6. The CDR3 extends over 15 amino acids. CDR1 is SGHRS and CDR2 is YFSETQ in the germline V gene. The CDR3 nucleotides are TGCGCCAGCAGCTTTTTGGGACAGGGTAACTACGAGCAGTACTTC. This codes for CASSFLGQGNYEQYF.

The chain couples TRBV2 to TRBJ2-3; TRBD2 aligns across 7 bases. This CDR3 is built from 14 residues. Germline CDR1 SNHLY, CDR2 FYNNEI. V lost 2 bases, J lost 5 bases, and 4 bases stayed unmatched. The CDR3 loop is CASSESGIIDTQYF. The CDR3 region has the DNA TGTGCCAGCAGTGAAAGCGGGATAATAGATACGCAGTATTTT.

This clone was observed once. This chain uses TRBV10-3 with TRBJ1-2; 9 bases line up with TRBD1. Germline assignment: CDR1 ENHRY and CDR2 SYGVKD. The CDR3 sequence is 14 residues long. V gave up 7 bases and J gave up 1 base; unmatched junction bases: 4. CDR3 protein: CAIKQGAVNYGYTF. The CDR3, as DNA: TGTGCCATCAAACAGGGGGCCGTTAACTATGGCTACACCTTC.

This clone showed up just once. The chain carries TRBV30 and TRBJ2-1, with no clear D. V dropped 3 bases and J dropped 7 bases, with 10 bases sitting between them. CDR1 and CDR2 from the germline V gene are GTSNPN and SVGIG (reference sequence). The CDR3 loop spans 12 amino acids. The CDR3 protein is CAWSVRPNEQFF. The CDR3 region has the DNA TGTGCCTGGAGCGTACGTCCTAATGAGCAGTTCTTC.

The chain recombines TRBV5-1 with TRBJ1-2; perhaps TRBD1 as D (6 bases). Trimming cost V 4 bases and J 8 bases, with 12 bases left between them. CDR1 SGHRS and CDR2 YFSETQ come from the germline V gene. The CDR3 has 12 residues. CDR3 DNA sequence: TGCGCCAGCAGCGACAACAGGGACGGCTACACCTTC. Protein product: CASSDNRDGYTF.

The chain uses TRBV25-1 and TRBJ1-4; perhaps TRBD1 as D (5 bases). Trimming took off 8 bases at V and 7 bases at J, with 11 bases between the two ends. Germline V gene sequence: CDR1 MGHDK, CDR2 SYGVNS. The CDR3 loop spans 12 amino acids. The CDR3: CASGGAGEKLFF. The DNA for the CDR3 is TGTGCCAGCGGAGGGGCCGGTGAAAAACTGTTTTTT.

This rearrangement joins TRBV4-3 to TRBJ2-7; D possibly corresponds to TRBD1 (6 bases). Germline CDR1 LGHNA, CDR2 YSLEER. The CDR3 runs to 15 residues. V was cut by 0 bases and J by 4 bases, with 13 bases left in between. Here the CDR3 reads CASSQDYAGVYEQYF. CDR3 DNA: TGCGCCAGCAGCCAAGATTACGCAGGGGTATACGAGCAGTACTTC.

This chain joins TRBV19 and TRBJ2-1; the D gene is possibly TRBD1 (5 bases). The V end lost 11 bases, the J end lost 0 bases, and 17 bases lay between the germline ends. Germline values: CDR1 LNHDA, CDR2 SQIVND (reference sequence). This CDR3 has 15 amino acids. The CDR3 coding sequence is TGTGCCTCCCACGCAGGGTCCTCCTCCTACAATGAGCAGTTCTTC. This translates into CASHAGSSSYNEQFF.

This chain links TRBV9 with TRBJ2-1; tentative D call: TRBD2 (6 bases). Per the germline V gene, CDR1 is SGDLS and CDR2 is YYNGEE. The CDR3 is made up of 12 amino acids. V was cut by 0 bases and J by 8 bases, with 6 bases left in between. The CDR3 DNA is TGTGCCAGCAGCGTAGGGAGGGATGAGCAGTTCTTC. Protein sequence: CASSVGRDEQFF.

This chain connects TRBV6-5 to TRBJ1-1, with TRBD1 identical over 9 bases. The CDR3 length is 16 residues. After removal of 3 bases from V and 8 bases from J, the junction contained 13 bases not matched to a gene. Looked up from germline, CDR1 is MNHEY and CDR2 is SVGAGI. CDR3 DNA: TGTGCCAGCAGTTATAGGGACAGGGAGGCCCCCGACGAAGCTTTCTTT. This encodes CASSYRDREAPDEAFF.

The chain couples TRBV27 to TRBJ2-7, with 7 nucleotides matching TRBD1. The CDR3 runs 14 residues. CDR1 is MNHEY, CDR2 SMNVEV, per germline (reference sequence). Trimming removed 6 bases from V and 3 bases from J; junction bases left unmatched: 8. CDR3 in DNA: TGTGCCAGCAGCCCCGGGACAGCACTCTACGAGCAGTACTTC. It yields the protein CASSPGTALYEQYF.

This clone is labeled as medium-sized. The chain is built from TRBV10-3 and TRBJ1-1; TRBD1 aligns across 7 bases. V lost 11 bases, J lost 4 bases, and 7 bases stayed unmatched. Germline V gives CDR1 ENHRY, CDR2 SYGVKD. The CDR3 spans 12 residues. The CDR3 is CAGGTAGTEAFF. The CDR3 coding sequence is TGTGCCGGGGGGACAGCAGGCACTGAAGCTTTCTTT.

This chain connects TRBV2 to TRBJ1-1; D gene unclear. V was cut by 7 bases and J by 0 bases, with 9 bases left in between. This CDR3 is 13 amino acids long. Germline CDR1 reads SNHLY; CDR2 reads FYNNEI. CDR3 coding DNA: TGTGCCAGCAAGGTCAGAGTGAACACTGAAGCTTTCTTT. It yields the protein CASKVRVNTEAFF.

The CDR3 region is CASSQRTPVGNQPQHF. CDR3 coding DNA: TGTGCCAGCAGTCAGAGGACGCCAGTGGGGAATCAGCCCCAGCATTTT. The rearrangement links TRBV27 to TRBJ1-5; D is ambiguous. The V and J ends lost 5 bases and 4 bases respectively, with 18 bases between them. The CDR3 consists of 16 residues. CDR1 is MNHEY, CDR2 SMNVEV, per germline (reference sequence).

This sequence joins TRBV11-2 and TRBJ2-7; D might be TRBD1 (6 bases). Germline values: CDR1 SGHAT, CDR2 FQNNGV. Trimming took off 4 bases at V and 4 bases at J, with 17 bases between the two ends. The length of the CDR3 is 15 residues. In DNA form, the CDR3 reads TGTGCCAGCAGCTCGATTCTAAGGGGGAGTTACGAGCAGTACTTC. Translation gives CASSSILRGSYEQYF.

This clone has a handful of counts. The V call is TRBV19, the J call TRBJ1-1; maybe TRBD1 (5 bases). V lost 7 bases and J 3 bases, leaving 9 bases between the germline ends. The CDR3 totals 12 residues. The germline V gene encodes CDR1 LNHDA and CDR2 SQIVND (reference sequence). For the CDR3, the DNA is TGTGCCAGTAAGGGACCTGACACTGAAGCTTTCTTT. It yields the protein CASKGPDTEAFF.

The chain has TRBV5-1 and TRBJ1-2, with TRBD1 as a possible D gene (6 bases). Germline CDR1 SGHRS, CDR2 YFSETQ. The CDR3 is 14 residues long. The V and J ends lost 0 bases and 7 bases respectively, with 13 bases between them. CDR3 in amino acids: CASSLAEEGGGYTF. The CDR3 region has the DNA TGCGCCAGCAGCTTGGCCGAAGAGGGGGGTGGCTACACCTTC. Drawing the rest from reference TRBV5-1 and TRBJ1-2, the complete variable domain is KAGVTQTPRYLIKTRGQQVTLSCSPISGHRSVSWYQQTPGQGLQFLFEYFSETQRNKGNFPGRFSGRQFSNSRSEMNVSTLELGDSALYLCASSLAEEGGGYTFGSGTRLTVV.

This CDR3 is CASSYFGSHEKLFF. In DNA form, the CDR3 reads TGTGCCAGCAGTTACTTTGGGTCACATGAAAAACTGTTTTTT. The chain has TRBV6-6 and TRBJ1-4, with D unresolved. Looked up from germline, CDR1 is MNHNY and CDR2 is SVGAGI (reference sequence). CDR3 length: 14 residues. Trimming left V 1 base short and J 6 bases short, with 9 bases between.

V usage is TRBV7-9 and J usage is TRBJ2-1; D might be TRBD1 or TRBD2, each matching 5 bases. V was cut by 1 base and J by 0 bases, with 7 bases left in between. Germline CDR1 is SEHNR and CDR2 is FQNEAQ (reference sequence). CDR3 length: 15 amino acids. CDR3 in DNA: TGTGCCAGCAGCTTAGAGGGGAGCTCCTACAATGAGCAGTTCTTC. It yields the protein CASSLEGSSYNEQFF.

The chain carries TRBV10-1 and TRBJ2-1; the D is unclear. V lost 8 bases and J 8 bases, leaving 19 bases between the germline ends. The CDR3 has 14 amino acids. CDR1 and CDR2 (germline): WNHNN, SYGVQD (reference sequence). The CDR3 here is CASSGPLRRDEQFF. CDR3 coding DNA: TGCGCCAGCTCCGGGCCCTTAAGAAGGGATGAGCAGTTCTTC.

This chain links TRBV19 with TRBJ2-5; either TRBD1 or TRBD2 may fit D (5 bases each). Germline V CDR1 and CDR2: LNHDA, SQIVND (reference sequence). The V and J ends lost 3 bases and 5 bases respectively, with 10 bases between them. CDR3 length equals 13 residues. The DNA for the CDR3 is TGTGCCAGTAGTATCGGGGACGGGGAGACCCAGTACTTC. It translates to CASSIGDGETQYF.

The genes are TRBV6-1 and TRBJ2-2, with TRBD2 matching over 8 bases. Germline values: CDR1 MNHNS, CDR2 SASEGT. This CDR3 has 14 amino acids. The trim removed 8 bases at V and 3 bases at J, leaving 5 bases unmatched. The CDR3 region is CASGAGGDTGELFF. CDR3 nucleotide sequence: TGTGCCAGCGGCGCGGGGGGAGACACCGGGGAGCTGTTTTTT.

This chain uses TRBV15 with TRBJ2-3, with TRBD1 matching over 7 bases. Germline trimming cut 0 bases from V and 8 bases from J; bases unmatched to any gene: 8. Germline CDR1 LNHNV, CDR2 YYDKDF (reference sequence). The CDR3 contains 15 residues. CDR3 bases: TGTGCCACCAGCAGAGATGGTCGACAGGGCGGTACGCAGTATTTT. Translated, it gives CATSRDGRQGGTQYF.

The J gene is TRBJ1-6, the V gene TRBV5-4; D gene uncertain. The CDR3 covers 15 residues. Germline V gene sequence: CDR1 SGHNT, CDR2 YYREEE (reference sequence). V lost 4 bases, J lost 3 bases, and 11 bases lay in between. CDR3: CASSGSGLYNSPLHF. The CDR3 nucleotides are TGTGCCAGCAGCGGAAGTGGCCTCTATAATTCACCCCTCCACTTT.

This clone was picked up a small number of times. The chain uses TRBV6-5 and TRBJ1-1; weak D call: TRBD1 (6 bases). The CDR3 has 13 residues. Germline V gene lookup returns CDR1 MNHEY and CDR2 SVGAGI. V was trimmed by 6 bases and J by 5 bases, leaving 13 bases between them. The CDR3 here is CASRRTGLTEAFF. The CDR3, as DNA: TGTGCCAGCAGACGAACAGGGCTAACTGAAGCTTTCTTT.

The chain is built from TRBV13 and TRBJ1-2, with D possibly TRBD1 on 6 matching bases. The CDR3 sequence is 14 residues long. The germline gives CDR1 PRHDT, CDR2 FYEKMQ (reference sequence). The V end lost 5 bases, the J end lost 2 bases, and 12 bases lay between the germline ends. CDR3 DNA: TGTGCCAGCAGCCGCCAGGGGAGGAACTATGGCTACACCTTC. Protein product: CASSRQGRNYGYTF.